This is a list of T cell receptor beta chains from one sample in a study of CD8+CD57+ T cells in acquired aplastic anemia. TCRdb analysed the reads with MiXCR anew, one entry per CDR3 protein. Here the sample spans about 160,000 distinct CDR3 sequences, around 48% being singletons. Sequenced sample: sorted CD4+, CD8+, or CD8+CD57+ T cells (not recorded which) from PBMCs. These receptors all stem from a human donor with aplastic anemia. CDR3s include the opening cysteine and the closing phenylalanine or tryptophan. The D gene is left open where the match is weak. The size of a clone is reported for some rows only, either as once, few or many, or as a class for expanded clones.

>TRBJ1-2|12|-|many|TRBV20-1
TGCAGTGCTCCCACCTCTTTCGTTGGCTACACCTTC
CSAPTSFVGYTF
>TRBJ1-1|17|-|few|TRBV20-1
TGCAGTGTCCACTCACTACGTGTGGGGGCCGTAAACACTGAAGCTTTCTTT
CSVHSLRVGAVNTEAFF
>TRBJ1-6|16|TRBD1|-|TRBV4-1
TGCGCCAGCAGGCCGACAGGGTTGAAAACGGATTCACCCCTCCACTTT
CASRPTGLKTDSPLHF
>TRBJ2-1|15|TRBD2|once|TRBV10-1
TGCGCCAGCAGTGAGCTAGCGGGAGAGGTAAATGAGCAGTTCTTC
CASSELAGEVNEQFF
>TRBJ1-2|11|-|many|TRBV9
TGTGCCAGCAGCGTCGGAAATGGCTACACCTTC
CASSVGNGYTF
>TRBJ2-7|14|-|many|TRBV7-6
TGTGCCAGCATCAGGGGTCCCCTCTCCTACGAGCAGTACTTC
CASIRGPLSYEQYF
>TRBJ2-7|14|TRBD2|-|TRBV20-1
TGCAGTGCCGTTGGTCAGCGGGATGCCTACGAGCAGTACTTC
CSAVGQRDAYEQYF
>TRBJ2-2|12|-|-|TRBV24-1
TGTGCCACCAGGGATATAAGGGGGGAGTTGTTTTTT
CATRDIRGELFF
>TRBJ1-1|11|-|-|TRBV29-1
TGCAGCGTGCCCTTCGATGGGGGAGCTTTCTTT
CSVPFDGGAFF
>TRBJ2-7|13|TRBD2|many|TRBV27
TGTGCCAGCAGTGGGAGCGGGAGCTACGAGCAGTACTTC
CASSGSGSYEQYF
>TRBJ2-7|13|-|once|TRBV20-1
TGCAGTGCTAGAGACGCGGTCTCCTACGAGCAGTACTTC
CSARDAVSYEQYF
>TRBJ2-7|15|TRBD1|-|TRBV27
TGTGCCAGCAGTCCCCCGGGGACAGGGGCCTACGAGCAGTACTTC
CASSPPGTGAYEQYF
>TRBJ2-3|13|-|-|TRBV19
TGTGCCAGTAGTATGCTTAGCACAGATACGCAGTATTTT
CASSMLSTDTQYF
>TRBJ2-3|14|TRBD2|-|TRBV24-1
TGTGCCACCAGTGATCCGGGGAGGGCAGATACGCAGTATTTT
CATSDPGRADTQYF
>TRBJ2-3|17|TRBD2|-|TRBV11-1
TGTGCCAGCAGCTCAAGCGCCACAGCGGGAGAAACAGATACGCAGTATTTT
CASSSSATAGETDTQYF
>TRBJ2-1|18|TRBD2|-|TRBV11-2
TGTGCCAGCAGCTTACGTGGCGGGGGGGTCGGGTCCTACAATGAGCAGTTCTTC
CASSLRGGGVGSYNEQFF
>TRBJ1-1|12|TRBD1|-|TRBV29-1
TGCAGCGCACCGACAGGGGGCGGGGAAGCTTTCTTT
CSAPTGGGEAFF
>TRBJ2-4|17|-|few|TRBV11-1
TGTGCCAGCAGCTCTAGGGCTCAGGGGCAAGCCAAAAACATTCAGTACTTC
CASSSRAQGQAKNIQYF
>TRBJ2-7|14|-|many|TRBV11-2
TGTGCCAGCAGCTTAGGATCGGGGACCTACGAGCAGTACTTC
CASSLGSGTYEQYF
>TRBJ1-6|17|-|-|TRBV5-1
TGCGCCAGCAGCTCAAGCGTGGGGAACTCCTATAATTCACCCCTCCACTTT
CASSSSVGNSYNSPLHF
>TRBJ1-6|18|TRBD1|-|TRBV11-2
TGTGCCAGCAGCGCCCGTACAGGGGGGGGGACCTATAATTCACCCCTCCACTTT
CASSARTGGGTYNSPLHF
>TRBJ1-5|15|-|-|TRBV19
TGTGCCAGTAGACAGGGAATATATAGCAATCAGCCCCAGCATTTT
CASRQGIYSNQPQHF
>TRBJ1-2|11|-|-|TRBV7-9
TGTGCCACCGCTTTCCTCTATGGCTACACCTTC
CATAFLYGYTF
>TRBJ2-1|16|TRBD2|-|TRBV9
TGTGCCAGCAGCGTAGGAATTAGCGGGGGCCGGAATGAGCAGTTCTTC
CASSVGISGGRNEQFF
>TRBJ1-4|15|-|-|TRBV20-1
TGCAGTGCTCCGGACAGCGGCTCGGCTAATGAAAAACTGTTTTTT
CSAPDSGSANEKLFF
>TRBJ1-1|12|-|-|TRBV19
TGTGCCAGTAACCTTTGGGGCACTGAAGCTTTCTTT
CASNLWGTEAFF
>TRBJ1-1|14|-|few|TRBV10-3
TGTGCCATCAGTGGAGGGGGGGAGGTAGCTGAAGCTTTCTTT
CAISGGGEVAEAFF
>TRBJ2-7|18|TRBD2|many|TRBV12-3/TRBV12-4
TGTGCCAGCAGTTTAGGGACTAGCGGGACCACATGGTCGTACGAGCAGTACTTC
CASSLGTSGTTWSYEQYF
>TRBJ2-1|17|TRBD2|-|TRBV15
TGTGCCACCAGCAGCGGTAATTTAGCGGGGACGAGAGATGAGCAGTTCTTC
CATSSGNLAGTRDEQFF
>TRBJ2-3|18|TRBD2|once|TRBV20-1
TGCAGTGCTAGAGATGAGTTTCGTGCGGGAGGGCCGCCAGATACGCAGTATTTT
CSARDEFRAGGPPDTQYF
>TRBJ2-7|16|TRBD1|-|TRBV10-3
TGTGCCATCAGTGGAGCCTCCGGGACAGGGGGCAACGAGCAGTACTTC
CAISGASGTGGNEQYF
>TRBJ2-7|12|-|few|TRBV24-1
TGTGCCACCAGTGATTTGGATTTCAGGCAGTACTTC
CATSDLDFRQYF
>TRBJ2-2|15|TRBD1|many|TRBV29-1
TGCAGCGTTGAAGTTGACAGGGAAGGTACCGGGGAGCTGTTTTTT
CSVEVDREGTGELFF
>TRBJ2-7|17|-|-|TRBV10-2
TGTGCCAGCAGCCGTCAGGCAGGGGCAATTTACTCCTACGAGCAGTACTTC
CASSRQAGAIYSYEQYF
>TRBJ1-1|16|-|many|TRBV5-5
TGTGCCAGCAGCTGGGGCATGGGAGGGGGAGGCACTGAAGCTTTCTTT
CASSWGMGGGGTEAFF
>TRBJ2-7|13|-|many|TRBV6-1
TGTGCCAGCACTCTGTCCCCAGCCTACGAGCAGTACTTC
CASTLSPAYEQYF
>TRBJ1-2|15|-|-|TRBV2
TGTGCCAGCAGTCTTGAGCAGGGAGCTAACTATGGCTACACCTTC
CASSLEQGANYGYTF
>TRBJ2-7|17|TRBD2|many|TRBV7-2
TGTGCCAGCAGCTTCATTCAAGGTAGCGGGACCTCCTACGAGCAGTACTTC
CASSFIQGSGTSYEQYF
>TRBJ2-7|15|TRBD2|few|TRBV7-6
TGTGCCAGCACGGCGGGGGGGCAAAGCTCCTACGAGCAGTACTTC
CASTAGGQSSYEQYF
>TRBJ2-7|15|TRBD1|many|TRBV5-6
TGTGCCAGCAGCTTGGAACAGGGGGACCCGAGTGAGCAGTACTTC
CASSLEQGDPSEQYF
>TRBJ2-7|12|-|once|TRBV19
TGTGCCAGTAGCGTAGGACGGAACGAGCAGTACTTC
CASSVGRNEQYF
>TRBJ1-4|16|-|-|TRBV25-1
TGTGCCAGCAGCTTAAAGGTCACCTCAACTAATGAAAAACTGTTTTTT
CASSLKVTSTNEKLFF
>TRBJ2-7|15|TRBD2|-|TRBV9
TGTGCCAGCAGCCCGAACCGAGGGACTAGCGGCGAGCAGTACTTC
CASSPNRGTSGEQYF
>TRBJ2-1|12|-|-|TRBV9
TGTGCCAGCAAGTCGAATTTCAATGAGCAGTTCTTC
CASKSNFNEQFF
>TRBJ2-3|16|-|few|TRBV6-5
TGTGCCAGCAGTTCTAATCCAGGGGTCCCCACAGATACGCAGTATTTT
CASSSNPGVPTDTQYF
>TRBJ1-2|16|-|few|TRBV6-1
TGTGCCAGCAGTGAAGCAGCTAAAGGGGGAAGCTATGGCTACACCTTC
CASSEAAKGGSYGYTF
>TRBJ1-2|12|-|many|TRBV9
TGTGCCAGCAGCCATTCACAACAGGGTAAAGCCTTC
CASSHSQQGKAF
>TRBJ2-7|19|-|-|TRBV6-1
TGTGCCAGCAATGATCCACCAATCAGCGAACCATTTCCCCATTACGAGCAGTACTTC
CASNDPPISEPFPHYEQYF
>TRBJ2-5|15|-|many|TRBV9
TGTGCCAGCAGCGTAGGAAGTAGCGCCCAAGAGACCCAGTACTTC
CASSVGSSAQETQYF
>TRBJ2-5|17|TRBD2|many|TRBV29-1
TGCAGCGCTACAGAGGAGACTAGCGGGACCCTCCAAGAGACCCAGTACTTC
CSATEETSGTLQETQYF
>TRBJ2-7|15|TRBD2|many|TRBV4-2
TGTGCCAGCAGCCAAGGACTAGCGACAACCTACGAGCAGTACTTC
CASSQGLATTYEQYF
>TRBJ2-7|16|-|-|TRBV2
TGTGCCAGCAGTGATAGTCGGACGACGGGGTGGTACGAGCAGTACTTC
CASSDSRTTGWYEQYF